The 12 T cell receptor beta chains below come from one sample, sequenced in a study of shared clonotypes between healthy human individuals. TCRdb's table, derived via immunoSEQ multiplex PCR, lists solely in-frame clones and lacks some. Among some 1,900,000 clones listed, 85% to 95% were seen once. Naive CD8 populations comprised CD45RO-negative cells positively selected for CCR7, excluding terminally differentiated effector memory CD45RA+ cells. The sample comprised naive CD8+ T cells sorted from blood. The receptor source for this set is a young man in good health.

This chain connects TRBV7-9 to TRBJ2-1; D remains unclear. Trimming took 5 bases from V and 8 from J, leaving 16 bases between them. Germline lookup yields CDR1 SEHNR and CDR2 FQNEAQ (reference sequence). The CDR3 sequence is 14 residues long. For the CDR3, the DNA is TGTGCCAGCAGCCCCAGAGTGCTAGACGATGAGCAGTTCTTC. Amino acids: CASSPRVLDDEQFF.

A single count supports this clone. The rearrangement links TRBV2 to TRBJ2-1, with 12 bases that match TRBD2. Unmatched junction bases numbered 3, after V lost 2 bases and J lost 4 bases. The CDR3 covers 16 residues. CDR1 SNHLY and CDR2 FYNNEI come from the germline V gene. The CDR3 region is CASSETSGGYYNEQFF. CDR3 nucleotides: TGTGCCAGCAGTGAAACTAGCGGGGGGTATTACAATGAGCAGTTCTTC. The complete variable domain, with remaining parts taken from reference TRBV2 and TRBJ2-1, reads EPEVTQTPSHQVTQMGQEVILRCVPISNHLYFYWYRQILGQKVEFLVSFYNNEISEKSEIFDDQFSVERPDGSNFTLKIRSTKLEDSAMYFCASSETSGGYYNEQFFGPGTRLTVL.

The chain couples TRBV19 to TRBJ2-7; 11 positions agree with TRBD1. CDR1 and CDR2 from the germline V gene are LNHDA and SQIVND (reference sequence). Trimming cost V 10 bases and J 4 bases; bases outside gene matches: 9. This CDR3 contains 14 residues. The CDR3 sequence: CATRYRDRGYEQYF. The CDR3 region has the DNA TGTGCCACCCGCTACCGGGACAGGGGGTACGAGCAGTACTTC.

V gene TRBV27 combines with J gene TRBJ2-1, with 8 bases matching TRBD2. V lost 4 bases, J lost 8 bases, and 13 bases stayed unmatched. The CDR3 has 16 amino acids. Per the germline V gene, CDR1 is MNHEY and CDR2 is SMNVEV (reference sequence). CDR3 amino acids: CASSWALAGGPDEQFF. The CDR3 DNA reads TGTGCCAGCAGTTGGGCCCTAGCGGGTGGGCCCGATGAGCAGTTCTTC.

This rearrangement joins TRBV27 to TRBJ2-2; D may be TRBD2 (6 bases). This CDR3 has 14 amino acids. Trimming left V 8 bases short and J 6 bases short, with 16 bases between. From germline, CDR1 is MNHEY and CDR2 SMNVEV (reference sequence). The CDR3 reads CASQTGGGAGELFF. In DNA form, the CDR3 reads TGTGCCAGCCAAACCGGCGGCGGGGCCGGGGAGCTGTTTTTT.

The chain employs TRBV9 and TRBJ2-7, with D possibly being TRBD2 (6 bases). The CDR3 is made up of 14 amino acids. Germline CDR1 is SGDLS and CDR2 is YYNGEE. The germline V and J ends were trimmed by 3 bases and 4 bases, with 14 bases remaining between them. DNA for the CDR3: TGTGCCAGCAGCGCACACGATGGAGGGTACGAGCAGTACTTC. Its protein product is CASSAHDGGYEQYF.

V usage is TRBV7-9 and J usage is TRBJ2-5, with 8 bases that match TRBD2. The CDR3 length is 14 residues. The trim removed 10 bases at V and 4 bases at J, leaving 11 bases unmatched. Germline loops: CDR1 SEHNR, CDR2 FQNEAQ (reference sequence). This chain's CDR3 is CATTTGGGAETQYF. The CDR3 bases are TGTGCCACAACCACGGGAGGGGGGGCAGAGACCCAGTACTTC.

The CDR3 DNA is TGTGCCAGCCATCTTCCTCCGGGGGGGGCCTACGAGCAGTACTTC. Its translation: CASHLPPGGAYEQYF. V gene TRBV21-1 combines with J gene TRBJ2-7; the table's D call of TRBD2 was not tested on the DNA. TRBV21-1 is a pseudogene locus. CDR3 length: 15 residues.

The gene calls are TRBV6-6 and TRBJ1-6; no clear D. V shed 0 bases and J shed 14 bases, with 14 bases lying between them. This CDR3 spans 14 amino acids. The germline V gene encodes CDR1 MNHNY and CDR2 SVGAGI (reference sequence). The DNA of the CDR3 is TGTGCCAGCAGTTACTCGAGTGAAACTCAGTCCCTCCACTTT. Protein product: CASSYSSETQSLHF.

The chain has TRBV7-9 and TRBJ1-1; no clear D gene. V was cut by 1 base and J by 0 bases, with 12 bases left in between. The CDR3 contains 16 residues. Germline CDR1 is SEHNR and CDR2 is FQNEAQ (reference sequence). In nucleotides, the CDR3 is TGTGCCAGCAGCTTAGGCCCCCCATATATGAACACTGAAGCTTTCTTT. Its protein product is CASSLGPPYMNTEAFF.

This clone has a single count. In the same sample, other DNA sequences code for this CDR3. The chain links TRBV4-3 to TRBJ1-2; 7 positions match TRBD1. Trimming took 1 base from V and 2 from J; bases not matched to a gene: 1. CDR1 and CDR2 (germline): LGHNA, YSLEER. This CDR3 contains 14 residues. The CDR3 loop reads CASSQGTGNYGYTF. DNA for the CDR3: TGCGCCAGCAGCCAAGGGACAGGCAACTATGGCTACACCTTC.

This chain joins TRBV6-6 and TRBJ2-2, with D possibly TRBD2 on 5 matching bases. This CDR3 is built from 15 residues. Germline-derived CDR1 and CDR2 are MNHNY and SVGAGI (reference sequence). V lost 6 bases to trimming and J lost 4 bases, with 15 bases between them. The CDR3 nucleotides are TGTGCCAGCAGCCCCACCGCCGAGGGCACCGGGGAGCTGTTTTTT. Encoded protein: CASSPTAEGTGELFF.